These 9 T cell receptor beta chains share one sample of origin, sequenced in a study of CD8 T cells in Susac syndrome. Reverse transcription of about 0.5 to 1 ug RNA was carried out with random hexamers. TCRdb reprocessed the immunoSEQ multiplex PCR reads via MiXCR and lists one record per CDR3 protein. Found here are about 300,000 distinct CDR3 sequences, approximately 85% of them singletons; the top ten hold 0.21%. What was sequenced was CD8+ T cells from PBMCs. The receptors were gathered from a human donor with multiple sclerosis.

The chain carries TRBV29-1 and TRBJ2-7, with 11 positions matching TRBD1. Trimming took 0 bases from V and 2 from J; bases not matched to a gene: 6. Germline loops: CDR1 SQVTM, CDR2 ANQGSEA. The CDR3 covers 16 residues. CDR3 sequence (DNA): TGCAGCGTTGAAGACGGTTGGGGACAGGGGGCCTACGAGCAGTACTTC. Translation gives CSVEDGWGQGAYEQYF.

The chain recombines TRBV12-3 or TRBV12-4 with TRBJ2-4; 9 bases align to TRBD1. This CDR3 region has 14 residues. V lost 6 bases, J lost 2 bases, and 2 bases stayed unmatched. The CDR3 spells CASSGTGTKNIQYF. The CDR3 nucleotides read TGTGCCAGCAGCGGGACAGGGACCAAAAACATTCAGTACTTC.

The CDR3 sequence: CASSTSWGSGELFF. CDR3 DNA sequence: TGTGCCAGCAGCACCTCTTGGGGGTCCGGGGAGCTGTTTTTT. This chain links TRBV13 with TRBJ2-2, with D perhaps matching TRBD1 or TRBD2 (5 bases each). This CDR3 spans 14 amino acids. Trimming removed 5 bases from V and 6 bases from J, with 13 bases in between. Germline CDR1 and CDR2: PRHDT and FYEKMQ (reference sequence). The variable domain in full, with the rest retrieved from reference TRBV13 and TRBJ2-2, is AAGVIQSPRHLIKEKRETATLKCYPIPRHDTVYWYQQGPGQDPQFLISFYEKMQSDKGSIPDRFSAQQFSDYHSELNMSSLELGDSALYFCASSTSWGSGELFFGEGSRLTVL.

The rearrangement uses TRBV28 and TRBJ1-4; a possible D gene is TRBD1 (5 bases). Germline loops: CDR1 MDHEN, CDR2 SYDVKM. The CDR3 has 16 residues. The V gene lost 3 bases and the J gene lost 1 base, with 12 bases spanning the gap. The CDR3 DNA reads TGTGCCAGCAGTTTCGAGGTGGGGGGAACTAATGAAAAACTGTTTTTT. Its protein is CASSFEVGGTNEKLFF.

A few counts support this clonotype. The chain has TRBV4-1 and TRBJ2-3; 9 positions match TRBD2. The CDR3 length is 17 residues. Per the germline V gene, CDR1 is MGHRA and CDR2 is YSYEKL. Trimming cost V 0 bases and J 1 base; bases outside gene matches: 5. CDR3 residues: CASSQDRTSERTDTQYF. Here the CDR3 DNA reads TGCGCCAGCAGCCAAGATCGGACTAGCGAACGCACAGATACGCAGTATTTT.

This clonotype appeared a few times. The chain combines TRBV5-4 with TRBJ2-4; D tentatively reads TRBD1 or TRBD2 (5 bases each). The ends were cut back, 2 bases at V and 7 bases at J, with 16 bases in the middle. The CDR3 consists of 15 residues. In germline, CDR1 is SGHNT, CDR2 YYREEE (reference sequence). CDR3 bases: TGTGCCAGCAGCTTCTTGGGGGAAGGGTGGAACATTCAGTACTTC. Translated, it gives CASSFLGEGWNIQYF.

The chain is built from TRBV12-3 or TRBV12-4 and TRBJ1-1; 10 positions match TRBD1. This CDR3 is built from 12 residues. V lost 5 bases to trimming and J lost 7 bases; unmatched junction nucleotides: 1. CDR3 sequence (DNA): TGTGCCAGCAGTGGGACAGGGGTTGAAGCTTTCTTT. Residues: CASSGTGVEAFF.

The V gene is TRBV20-1, the J gene TRBJ2-7, with D maybe TRBD2 (5 bases). V was clipped by 2 bases and J by 2 bases, with 19 bases between them. The CDR3 consists of 16 residues. Germline assignment: CDR1 DFQATT and CDR2 SNEGSKA (reference sequence). CDR3 DNA: TGCAGTGCTAGACCACTAGGGTCTCCAAAACCCTACGAGCAGTACTTC. This gives the protein CSARPLGSPKPYEQYF.

This chain uses TRBV5-1 with TRBJ1-5; the D gene is possibly TRBD1 (6 bases). The CDR3 runs 14 residues. V gave up 2 bases and J gave up 5 bases, with 11 bases separating them. Germline V lookup: CDR1 SGHRS, CDR2 YFSETQ. CDR3 in amino acids: CASSFGGGYQPQHF. The CDR3 DNA is TGCGCCAGCAGCTTCGGAGGGGGATATCAGCCCCAGCATTTT.